These T cell receptor beta chains were read from a single sample in a study of human CD8 memory T cell subsets. TCRdb re-called the 5' RACE reads and catalogs CDR3 proteins one per entry, DNA excluded. There are roughly 10,000 distinct CDR3 sequences in the sample, with around 20% held by the top ten. Sequencing was performed on CD8+ T cells from PBMCs. The receptors here all came from a human donor in good health. The CDR3 runs from the conserved cysteine through the conserved F or W. Size values are once, few and many counts, or a class for expanded clones, and some rows have none.

V	J	size	CDR3
TRBV29-1	TRBJ2-7	.	CSVVPRGLNYEQYF
TRBV6-2/TRBV6-3	TRBJ2-1	.	CASTSRVAYNEQFF
TRBV3-1	TRBJ2-1	.	CASSQGTGSEQFF
TRBV28	TRBJ2-7	.	CASSSGLAGGEQYF
TRBV15	TRBJ1-2	.	CATSRAGTNYGYTF
TRBV20-1	TRBJ2-3	.	CSASFVSGTSTDTQYF
TRBV4-3	TRBJ2-7	.	CASSLDRAYEQYF
TRBV5-1	TRBJ2-1	.	CASSSSGGPNEQFF
TRBV4-2	TRBJ1-4	.	CASSHDRAANEKLFF
TRBV28	TRBJ2-7	.	CASSIGVRELSYEQYF
TRBV6-6	TRBJ2-7	.	CASKGGGESYEQYF
TRBV28	TRBJ2-5	.	CASSSMKGRTLQETQYF
TRBV15	TRBJ1-2	.	CATSRDRGKAGYTF
TRBV2	TRBJ2-2	.	CASQSQGLYTGELFF
TRBV20-1	TRBJ2-7	.	CSANSARAYEQYF
TRBV27	TRBJ2-3	.	CASSLSPPLGTSTDTQYF
TRBV5-6	TRBJ2-1	.	CASSIGTVNEQFF
TRBV28	TRBJ1-1	.	CASSSTGTALNTEAFF
TRBV2	TRBJ1-2	.	CASSLGVMRYGYTF
TRBV20-1	TRBJ2-5	.	CSARDPWTSGRDQETQYF
TRBV11-1	TRBJ2-1	.	CASSPSGNHNEQFF
TRBV27	TRBJ1-2	medium-sized	CASSKDRGPLEGYTF
TRBV20-1	TRBJ2-5	.	CSARDSGGAWETQYF
TRBV20-1	TRBJ1-2	.	CSARDLGGINYGYTF
TRBV20-1	TRBJ2-4	.	CSARGIQDAKNIQYF
TRBV11-2	TRBJ2-2	.	CASSTPREGLTGELFF
TRBV4-2	TRBJ2-5	.	CASSQELAAYQETQYF
TRBV6-2/TRBV6-3	TRBJ2-2	.	CASQPHQGAVSGELFF
TRBV20-1	TRBJ2-5	.	CSVLTRGLAGGQETQYF
TRBV5-1	TRBJ2-3	.	CASSLEVGGRTDTQYF
TRBV7-2	TRBJ2-7	.	CASSLDRLLYEQYF
TRBV24-1	TRBJ1-1	.	CATSDGGPGQQNTEAFF
TRBV6-5	TRBJ2-1	.	CASTPGSSSYNEQFF
TRBV7-6	TRBJ2-5	.	CASSLYGAGGPGETQYF
TRBV7-2	TRBJ2-7	medium-sized	CASSGASYEQYF
TRBV7-9	TRBJ2-1	.	CASSPPREGMDEQFF
TRBV3-1	TRBJ2-5	.	CASSQDRDRGRQETQYF
TRBV9	TRBJ2-7	.	CASSAPSSGDNEQYF
TRBV12-3/TRBV12-4	TRBJ2-7	.	CASSYLTREQYF
TRBV4-1	TRBJ2-5	.	CASSQEWTGAQETQYF
TRBV27	TRBJ1-1	.	CASSLLGGEPEAFF
TRBV27	TRBJ2-2	medium-sized	CASSDWTNTGELFF
TRBV7-8	TRBJ2-1	.	CASSFGSGLLYEQFF
TRBV7-2	TRBJ2-2	.	CASSLSEQSNTGELFF
TRBV14	TRBJ2-4	.	CASSQEGRIAKNIQYF
TRBV27	TRBJ2-7	.	CASSLSGGEQYF
TRBV7-2	TRBJ2-5	.	CASSLRLAGPQETQYF
TRBV6-5	TRBJ2-3	.	CASSYSFQKENPDTQYF
TRBV7-9	TRBJ1-1	.	CASSLGGINRIGGAFF
TRBV13	TRBJ2-3	.	CASSLDRDQIQYF